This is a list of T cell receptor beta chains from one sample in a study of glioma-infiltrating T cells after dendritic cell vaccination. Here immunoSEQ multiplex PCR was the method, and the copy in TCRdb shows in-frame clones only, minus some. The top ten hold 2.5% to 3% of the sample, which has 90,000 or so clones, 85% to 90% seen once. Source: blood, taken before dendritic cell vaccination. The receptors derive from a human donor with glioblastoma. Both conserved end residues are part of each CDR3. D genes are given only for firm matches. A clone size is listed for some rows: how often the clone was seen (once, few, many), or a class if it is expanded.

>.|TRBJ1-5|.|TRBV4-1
TGCGCCAGCAGCCAAGATCCAGGGCAAAGCAATCAGCCCCAGCATTTT
CASSQDPGQSNQPQHF
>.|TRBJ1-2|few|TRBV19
TGTGCCAGTAGTATGGCAGGGGCTAGGGGCTATGGCTACACCTTC
CASSMAGARGYGYTF
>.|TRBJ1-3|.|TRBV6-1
TGTGCCAGCAGTGGCGGGACGTTTAACTCTGGAAACACCATATATTTT
CASSGGTFNSGNTIYF
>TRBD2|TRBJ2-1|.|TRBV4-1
TGCGCCAGCACCCAGCGGGAGGGCTACAATGAGCAGTTCTTC
CASTQREGYNEQFF
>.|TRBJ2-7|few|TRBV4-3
TGCGCCAGCAGCCAAGAGCCGGGGGGCGGGAGTGGGGCCTACGAGCAGTACTTC
CASSQEPGGGSGAYEQYF
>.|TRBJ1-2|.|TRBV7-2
TGTGCCAGCAGCTCCCAGCCGGGTAACTATGGCTACACCTTC
CASSSQPGNYGYTF
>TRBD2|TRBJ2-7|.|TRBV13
TGTGCCAGCAGCTCACCGGGGGGTACAGCAAACGAGCAGTACTTC
CASSSPGGTANEQYF
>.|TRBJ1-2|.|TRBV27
TGTGCCAGCAGTTTAGGTTTAGCTAACTATGGCTACACCTTC
CASSLGLANYGYTF
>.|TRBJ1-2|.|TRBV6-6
TGTGCCAGCAGTTACTCCCCGGAGTATGGCTACACCTTC
CASSYSPEYGYTF
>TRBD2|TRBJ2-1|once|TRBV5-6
TGTGCCAGCGCCGGCGGCGGGGGAATCAATGAGCAGTTCTTC
CASAGGGGINEQFF
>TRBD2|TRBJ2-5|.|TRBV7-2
TGTGCCAGCAGCGCACGAGTGAGGCGGGGGGTAGAGACCCAGTACTTC
CASSARVRRGVETQYF
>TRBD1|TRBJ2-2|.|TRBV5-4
TGTGCCAGCAGCAGAGACAGGGGGTCCACCGGGGAGCTGTTTTTT
CASSRDRGSTGELFF
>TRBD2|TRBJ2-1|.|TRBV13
TGTGCCAGCAGCCCTTTTAGCGGGGTTGGCTCCTACAATGAGCAGTTCTTC
CASSPFSGVGSYNEQFF
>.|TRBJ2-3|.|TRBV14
TGTGCCAGCAGCCAAGAGAGGAGGAAGCCTTACAGCACAGATACGCAGTATTTT
CASSQERRKPYSTDTQYF
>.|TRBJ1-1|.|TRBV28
TGTGCCAGCAGTTTATCCGGGGGAGGGGGCACTGAAGCTTTCTTT
CASSLSGGGGTEAFF
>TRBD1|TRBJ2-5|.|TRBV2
TGTGCCAGCGGTCCGGGACAGCTCACCCAGTACTTC
CASGPGQLTQYF
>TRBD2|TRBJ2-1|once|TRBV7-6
TGTGCCAGCAGCGGGGGTGGGACTAGCGCGAACAATGAGCAGTTCTTC
CASSGGGTSANNEQFF
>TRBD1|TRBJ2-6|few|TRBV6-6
TGTGCCAGCAGTGACTCGACAGGGGGTGGGGCCAACGTCCTGACTTTC
CASSDSTGGGANVLTF
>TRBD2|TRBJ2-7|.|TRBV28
TGTGCCAGCAGTTTAGCGGGAGGACAGTCCTACGAGCAGTACTTC
CASSLAGGQSYEQYF
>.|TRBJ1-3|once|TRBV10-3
TGTGCCATCAGTGCCCCTGAGATGGACACCATATATTTT
CAISAPEMDTIYF
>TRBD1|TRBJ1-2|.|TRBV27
TGTGCCAGCAGGCGACAGGGGGATTATGGCTACACCTTC
CASRRQGDYGYTF
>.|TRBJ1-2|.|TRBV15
TGTGCCACCAGCAGAGATAAACAGGTGGTCTACACCTTC
CATSRDKQVVYTF
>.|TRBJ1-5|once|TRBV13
TGTGCCAGCAGCGGTTCAGGGTCAAATCAGCCCCAGCATTTT
CASSGSGSNQPQHF
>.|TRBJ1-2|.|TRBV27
TGTGCCAGCAGTGGAGGAGGGAACAACTATGGCTACACCTTC
CASSGGGNNYGYTF
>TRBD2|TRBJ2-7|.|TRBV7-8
TGTGCCAGCAGCTTAGAATCAGGACTAGCGGGGGGGTACTACTCCTACGAGCAGTACTTC
CASSLESGLAGGYYSYEQYF
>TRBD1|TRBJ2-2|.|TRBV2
TGTGCCAGCAGTTCTGACAGGGGGGGGGAAAAGCTGTTTTTT
CASSSDRGGEKLFF
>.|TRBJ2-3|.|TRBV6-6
TGTGCCAGCAGTTACGCGGGGGCTATCAGCACAGATACGCAGTATTTT
CASSYAGAISTDTQYF
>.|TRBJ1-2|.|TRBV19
TGTGCCAGTAGTCTGAACTATGGCTACACCTTC
CASSLNYGYTF
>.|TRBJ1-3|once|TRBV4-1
TGCGCCAGCAGCCAAGCCACTGGGCAAGGAAACACCATATATTTT
CASSQATGQGNTIYF
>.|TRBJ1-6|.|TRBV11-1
TGTGCCAGCAGCTTAGGAACAGGGAATTCACCCCTCCACTTT
CASSLGTGNSPLHF
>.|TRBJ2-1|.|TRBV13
TGTGCCAGCAGCTTAGAGGGAGGAGGCAATGAGCAGTTCTTC
CASSLEGGGNEQFF
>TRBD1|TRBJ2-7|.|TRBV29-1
TGCAGCGTTGAAGGGGACAGGGGTGGCGAGCAGTACTTC
CSVEGDRGGEQYF
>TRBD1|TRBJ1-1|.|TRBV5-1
TGCGCCAGCAGCTTACAGGGGGTTGAGAACACTGAAGCTTTCTTT
CASSLQGVENTEAFF
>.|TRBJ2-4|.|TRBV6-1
TGTGCCATCAGGGGGGCCGACCCTACCAAAAACATTCAGTACTTC
CAIRGADPTKNIQYF
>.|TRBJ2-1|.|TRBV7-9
TGTGCCAGCAGCTTAAGTAGCTCCTACAATGAGCAGTTCTTC
CASSLSSSYNEQFF
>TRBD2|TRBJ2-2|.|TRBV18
TGTGCCAGCTCACCAGGGACTACTAACACCGGGGAGCTGTTTTTT
CASSPGTTNTGELFF